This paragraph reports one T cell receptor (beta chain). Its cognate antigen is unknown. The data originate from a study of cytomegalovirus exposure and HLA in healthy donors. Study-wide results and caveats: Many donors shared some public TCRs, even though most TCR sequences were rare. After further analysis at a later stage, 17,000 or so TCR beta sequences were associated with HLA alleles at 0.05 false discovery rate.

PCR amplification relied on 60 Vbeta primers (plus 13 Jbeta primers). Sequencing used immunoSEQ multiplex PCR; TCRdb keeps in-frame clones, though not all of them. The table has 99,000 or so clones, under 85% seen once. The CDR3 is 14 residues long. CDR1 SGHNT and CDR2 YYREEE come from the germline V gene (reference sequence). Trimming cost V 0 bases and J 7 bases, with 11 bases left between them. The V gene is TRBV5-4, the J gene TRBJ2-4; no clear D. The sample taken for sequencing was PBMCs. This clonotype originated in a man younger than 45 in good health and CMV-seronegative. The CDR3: CASSLDDSSNIQYF. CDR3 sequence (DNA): TGTGCCAGCAGCTTGGACGATTCGAGTAACATTCAGTACTTC. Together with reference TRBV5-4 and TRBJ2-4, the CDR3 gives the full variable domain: ETGVTQSPTHLIKTRGQQVTLRCSSQSGHNTVSWYQQALGQGPQFIFQYYREEENGRGNFPPRFSGLQFPNYSSELNVNALELDDSALYLCASSLDDSSNIQYFGAGTRLSVL.